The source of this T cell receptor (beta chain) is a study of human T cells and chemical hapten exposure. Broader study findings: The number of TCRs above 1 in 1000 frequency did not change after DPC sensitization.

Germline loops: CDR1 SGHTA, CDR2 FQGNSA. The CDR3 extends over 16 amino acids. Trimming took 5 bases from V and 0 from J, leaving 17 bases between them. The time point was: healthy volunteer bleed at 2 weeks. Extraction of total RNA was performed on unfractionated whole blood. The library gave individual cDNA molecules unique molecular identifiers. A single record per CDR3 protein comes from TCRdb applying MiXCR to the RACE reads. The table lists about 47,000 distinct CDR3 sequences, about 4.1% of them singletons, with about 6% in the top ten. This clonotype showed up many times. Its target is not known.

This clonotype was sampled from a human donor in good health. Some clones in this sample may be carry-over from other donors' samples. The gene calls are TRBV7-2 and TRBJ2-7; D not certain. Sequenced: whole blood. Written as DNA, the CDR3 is TGTGCCAGCAGCCCCCATAGTTCTCTTCTCTCCTACGAGCAGTACTTC. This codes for CASSPHSSLLSYEQYF.